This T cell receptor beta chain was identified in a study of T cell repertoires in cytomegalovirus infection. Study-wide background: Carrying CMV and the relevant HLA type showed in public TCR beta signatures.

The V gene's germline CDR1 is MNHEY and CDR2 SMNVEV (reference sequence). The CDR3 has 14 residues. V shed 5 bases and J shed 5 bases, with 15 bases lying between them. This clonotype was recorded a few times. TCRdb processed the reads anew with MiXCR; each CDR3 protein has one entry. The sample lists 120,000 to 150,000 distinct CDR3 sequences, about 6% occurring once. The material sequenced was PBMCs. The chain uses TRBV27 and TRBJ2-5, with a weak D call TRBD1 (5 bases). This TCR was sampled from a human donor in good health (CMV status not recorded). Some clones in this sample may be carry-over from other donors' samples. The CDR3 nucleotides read TGTGCCAGCAGTAAAACACAGGTGGGGGAGACCCAGTACTTC. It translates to CASSKTQVGETQYF.